Below, 23 T cell receptor beta chains from the same sample are listed, as sequenced in a study of OX40 agonist ivuxolimab in advanced cancers. The method was immunoSEQ multiplex PCR; TCRdb's version includes in-frame clones alone and lacks a portion of them. The sample includes about 83,000 clones, approximately 84% seen only once; the top ten take around 6.6%. Sequencing was performed on CD4+ or CD8+ T cells sorted from blood, taken in a trial of the OX40 agonist ivuxolimab. These receptor sequences come from an adult with an advanced solid tumor such as melanoma, head and neck, liver or kidney cancer.

The genes are TRBV30 and TRBJ2-5, with D perhaps being TRBD1 or TRBD2 (5 bases each). Germline V gene lookup returns CDR1 GTSNPN and CDR2 SVGIG (reference sequence). This CDR3 comprises 13 residues. Between the trimmed V and J ends, which lost 2 bases and 5 bases, there was a span of 12 bases. CDR3 bases: TGTGCCTGGAGTAGTGGGACCAGGGAGACCCAGTACTTC. This encodes CAWSSGTRETQYF.

The chain joins TRBV27 to TRBJ1-6; TRBD1 might be the D (5 bases). Per the germline V gene, CDR1 is MNHEY and CDR2 is SMNVEV (reference sequence). The length of the CDR3 is 13 residues. V was clipped by 1 base and J by 12 bases, with 10 bases between them. The CDR3, as DNA: TGTGCCAGCAGTTTATTGGGGGACCAACCCCTCCACTTT. This gives the protein CASSLLGDQPLHF.

This clone appeared a few times. The V call is TRBV4-1, the J call TRBJ1-2; 11 bases align to TRBD1. The CDR3 covers 15 residues. The V segment lost 2 bases and the J segment 3 bases; nucleotides outside the gene matches: 2. Germline assignment: CDR1 MGHRA and CDR2 YSYEKL. CDR3 residues: CASSQSGQGDYGYTF. In DNA, the CDR3 is TGCGCCAGCAGCCAATCGGGACAGGGGGACTATGGCTACACCTTC.

There are a few counts of this clone. This chain links TRBV6-5 with TRBJ1-5; D is unclear. V was clipped by 8 bases and J by 6 bases, with 14 bases between them. This CDR3 is built from 13 residues. Germline loops: CDR1 MNHEY, CDR2 SVGAGI. The CDR3 sequence is CASARGLGQPQHF. The CDR3 DNA reads TGTGCCAGCGCGAGAGGGCTCGGTCAGCCCCAGCATTTT.

The gene calls are TRBV7-2 and TRBJ2-3, with 7 bases that match TRBD2. Germline-derived CDR1 and CDR2 are SGHTA and FQGNSA. The CDR3 loop spans 14 amino acids. J lost 2 bases, V lost 5 bases, and 4 bases had no gene match. CDR3 region: CASSIRDYTDTQYF. CDR3 DNA: TGTGCCAGCAGCATCCGGGACTACACAGATACGCAGTATTTT.

V gene TRBV19 combines with J gene TRBJ2-3, with D uncertain. Trimming pared 10 bases from V and 2 bases from J, leaving 16 bases between. Germline V gene data show CDR1 as LNHDA and CDR2 as SQIVND (reference sequence). This CDR3 region has 14 residues. The CDR3: CATTPRGDTDTQYF. The CDR3 nucleotides read TGTGCCACCACCCCGAGAGGTGACACAGATACGCAGTATTTT.

The chain links TRBV7-3 to TRBJ2-1; no definite D call. V gave up 0 bases and J gave up 9 bases, with 9 bases separating them. The germline CDR1 and CDR2 sequences are SGHTA and FQGTGA. The CDR3 runs 13 residues. In DNA form, the CDR3 reads TGTGCCAGCAGCTTAACCGCCCTATCTGAGCAGTTCTTC. Translated, it gives CASSLTALSEQFF. The full variable domain, with the rest looked up from reference TRBV7-3 and TRBJ2-1, is GAGVSQTPSNKVTEKGKYVELRCDPISGHTALYWYRQSLGQGPEFLIYFQGTGAADDSGLPNDRFFAVRPEGSVSTLKIQRTERGDSAVYLCASSLTALSEQFFGPGTRLTVL.

The chain carries TRBV6-5 and TRBJ1-2; a possible D gene is TRBD1 (5 bases). The CDR3 is 15 residues long. The germline gives CDR1 MNHEY, CDR2 SVGAGI. V was clipped by 2 bases and J by 6 bases, with 16 bases between them. CDR3 nucleotides: TGTGCCAGCAGTTACAAGAAGAGGGGCTCAAATGGCTACACCTTC. This translates into CASSYKKRGSNGYTF.

The J gene is TRBJ2-6, the V gene TRBV9; D unresolved. CDR1 and CDR2 from the germline V gene are SGDLS and YYNGEE. Trimming took off 6 bases at V and 1 base at J, with 17 bases between the two ends. The CDR3 sequence is 17 residues long. CDR3 in DNA: TGTGCCAGCACCTTTGACGGCGACGGGTCTGGGGCCAACGTCCTGACTTTC. Encoded protein: CASTFDGDGSGANVLTF.

On this clone: Different DNA sequences within this sample yield the same CDR3. This sequence joins TRBV7-3 and TRBJ1-6; 8 positions match TRBD1. V shed 4 bases and J 10 bases; nucleotides not matched to a gene: 6. Germline V gene sequence: CDR1 SGHTA, CDR2 FQGTGA. The CDR3 runs 14 residues. The CDR3 DNA sequence: TGTGCCAGCAGCTCTGGACAGGGAAACTCACCCCTCCACTTT. Amino acids: CASSSGQGNSPLHF.

The chain has TRBV5-1 and TRBJ1-1, with 7 positions matching TRBD1. There are 14 residues in the CDR3. Germline-derived CDR1 and CDR2 are SGHRS and YFSETQ. After removal of 4 bases from V and 5 bases from J, the junction contained 8 bases not matched to a gene. CDR3 DNA sequence: TGCGCCAGCAGCCCACAGGGGAGGGGGACTGAAGCTTTCTTT. Its protein is CASSPQGRGTEAFF.

This rearrangement joins TRBV6-5 to TRBJ1-2, with no clear D. Trimming cost V 6 bases and J 0 bases, with 11 bases left between them. The CDR3 runs to 14 residues. The V gene's germline CDR1 is MNHEY and CDR2 SVGAGI. CDR3 nucleotides: TGTGCCAGCAGCTCCCCATCGGCTAACTATGGCTACACCTTC. Translated, it gives CASSSPSANYGYTF.

The chain joins TRBV18 to TRBJ2-7; 9 bases agree with TRBD1. The CDR3 contains 14 residues. The V gene end was trimmed by 3 bases and the J gene end by 3 bases; junction bases not matched to a gene: 3. The germline CDR1 and CDR2 sequences are KGHSH and LQKENI. Written as DNA, the CDR3 is TGTGCCAGCTCACCGGGACAGGGATTCTACGAGCAGTACTTC. Protein: CASSPGQGFYEQYF.

This clone was seen a few times. The chain recombines TRBV9 with TRBJ2-1, with TRBD2 as a possible D gene (6 bases). Germline V gene data show CDR1 as SGDLS and CDR2 as YYNGEE. The ends were cut back, 5 bases at V and 2 bases at J, with 11 bases in the middle. The CDR3 consists of 14 residues. CDR3 bases: TGTGCCAGCAGGTCTAGCGACCCCTACAATGAGCAGTTCTTC. The encoded protein is CASRSSDPYNEQFF.

Sample share makes this clone medium-sized. The gene calls are TRBV5-6 and TRBJ2-7; perhaps TRBD1 as D (6 bases). V was clipped by 4 bases and J by 4 bases, with 15 bases between them. This CDR3 has 14 residues. Germline CDR1 and CDR2: SGHDT and YYEEEE. CDR3 DNA sequence: TGTGCCAGCAGCCTGGGACAAGGACGGTACGAGCAGTACTTC. Translated, it gives CASSLGQGRYEQYF.

The V call is TRBV13, the J call TRBJ1-3; tentatively, D is TRBD1 (5 bases). Germline CDR1 reads PRHDT; CDR2 reads FYEKMQ (reference sequence). V gave up 2 bases and J gave up 1 base, with 15 bases separating them. The CDR3 length is 17 residues. The CDR3 loop is CASSLYFWDPSGNTIYF. CDR3 DNA sequence: TGTGCCAGCAGCTTATACTTTTGGGACCCGTCTGGAAACACCATATATTTT.

The CDR3 is CASSSPAAYEQYF. For the CDR3, the DNA is TGTGCCAGCAGCTCCCCGGCGGCCTACGAGCAGTACTTC. The rearrangement uses TRBV7-2 and TRBJ2-7; D remains unclear. Trimming removed 4 bases from V and 2 bases from J, with 9 bases in between. Looked up from germline, CDR1 is SGHTA and CDR2 is FQGNSA. The CDR3 length is 13 residues.

This clone has a single count. The chain combines TRBV5-6 with TRBJ1-6; 8 positions match TRBD1. Losses at the gene ends were 9 bases for V and 6 bases for J; bases not matched to a gene: 11. There are 15 residues in the CDR3. The germline V gene has CDR1 SGHDT and CDR2 YYEEEE. This CDR3 is CATKAWDRSNSPLHF. The CDR3 nucleotides read TGTGCCACCAAGGCTTGGGACAGGTCTAATTCACCCCTCCACTTT.

The chain joins TRBV11-3 to TRBJ2-7, with D uncertain. CDR3 size: 11 residues. Germline CDR1 is SGHNT and CDR2 is YENEEA. V was cut by 6 bases and J by 4 bases, with 7 bases left in between. The CDR3 DNA sequence: TGTGCCAGCAGTCTCGAATACGAGCAGTACTTC. It translates to CASSLEYEQYF.

This chain joins TRBV5-5 and TRBJ2-7; 9 nucleotides align to TRBD2. The CDR3 contains 14 residues. Germline V gives CDR1 SGHKS, CDR2 YYEKEE (reference sequence). V was clipped by 5 bases and J by 3 bases; unmatched bases: 6. CDR3 nucleotides: TGTGCCAGCAGGACGGGCGGGAGGGGCTACGAGCAGTACTTC. It yields the protein CASRTGGRGYEQYF.

This clone has a single count. The V gene is TRBV19, the J gene TRBJ2-6, with TRBD1 identical over 7 bases. In germline, CDR1 is LNHDA, CDR2 SQIVND (reference sequence). The CDR3 runs to 17 residues. With 5 bases clipped from V and 0 bases from J, the junction kept 7 bases outside the gene matches. The DNA of the CDR3 is TGTGCCAGTAGTGGGGGACAGTTCCGCTCTGGGGCCAACGTCCTGACTTTC. Amino acids: CASSGGQFRSGANVLTF.

About this clone itself: The identical CDR3 is also encoded by other nucleotide sequences in the sample. The CDR3, as DNA: TGTGCCAGCAGTTACTCGAAAGAGCGCGAGCAGTACTTC. Protein: CASSYSKEREQYF. The chain has TRBV6-5 and TRBJ2-7, with unresolved D. This CDR3 is 13 amino acids long. The germline CDR1 and CDR2 sequences are MNHEY and SVGAGI. The ends were cut back, 0 bases at V and 6 bases at J, with 9 bases in the middle.

The chain carries TRBV7-9 and TRBJ2-1; D possibly corresponds to TRBD2 (7 bases). The CDR3 length is 16 residues. V gave up 5 bases and J gave up 2 bases, with 16 bases separating them. Germline assignment: CDR1 SEHNR and CDR2 FQNEAQ (reference sequence). The CDR3 is CASSPGEGVAYNEQFF. The CDR3 DNA reads as TGTGCCAGCAGCCCAGGGGAGGGAGTCGCCTACAATGAGCAGTTCTTC. Full variable domain (missing parts from reference TRBV7-9 and TRBJ2-1): DTGVSQNPRHKITKRGQNVTFRCDPISEHNRLYWYRQTLGQGPEFLTYFQNEAQLEKSRLLSDRFSAERPKGSFSTLEIQRTEQGDSAMYLCASSPGEGVAYNEQFFGPGTRLTVL.